A selection of T cell receptor beta chains follows, all from one sample in a study of CD8+ T cells in alopecia areata. The method was immunoSEQ multiplex PCR; TCRdb's version includes in-frame clones alone and lacks a portion of them. Among 61,000 or so clones listed, about 96% were seen once. Material: CD8+ T cells sorted from blood, obtained at week 0. All receptors come from a human donor with alopecia areata. The CDR3 runs from the conserved cysteine through the conserved F or W. D genes are given only for firm matches. Clone size is stated in some rows and not others, as once, few, many or a class when expanded.

TRBD2	TRBV11-2	-	TRBJ2-5	CASSLAVRGGEETQYF	TGTGCCAGCAGCTTAGCGGTTCGCGGGGGGGAAGAGACCCAGTACTTC
-	TRBV7-9	-	TRBJ2-5	CASSLDLSPEETQYF	TGTGCCAGCAGCTTAGACCTCAGCCCAGAAGAGACCCAGTACTTC
TRBD2	TRBV10-3	-	TRBJ2-7	CAISRTSVYEQYF	TGTGCCATCAGTAGGACTAGCGTCTACGAGCAGTACTTC
-	TRBV7-9	once	TRBJ2-1	CASSVGSGNPSGEQFF	TGTGCCAGCAGCGTGGGAAGCGGAAACCCGAGCGGTGAGCAGTTCTTC
TRBD1	TRBV7-9	-	TRBJ2-3	CASSVGTGTDTQYF	TGTGCCAGCAGCGTAGGGACAGGCACAGATACGCAGTATTTT
-	TRBV2	-	TRBJ2-4	CASSGWTLLAKNIQYF	TGTGCCAGCAGTGGCTGGACACTCCTAGCCAAAAACATTCAGTACTTC
TRBD1	TRBV4-1	-	TRBJ2-7	CASSQPRDRIYEQYF	TGCGCCAGCAGCCAACCGCGGGACAGGATCTACGAGCAGTACTTC
-	TRBV27	-	TRBJ2-7	CASSLGQTYEQYF	TGTGCCAGCAGTTTAGGGCAGACCTACGAGCAGTACTTC
TRBD2	TRBV29-1	-	TRBJ2-5	CSVRTPTSPRETQYF	TGCAGCGTGCGGACGCCGACTAGCCCCCGGGAGACCCAGTACTTC
-	TRBV27	-	TRBJ2-2	CASGLGTGELFF	TGTGCCAGCGGCCTGGGCACCGGGGAGCTGTTTTTT
-	TRBV4-3	-	TRBJ2-7	CASSQDLSPPSYEQYF	TGCGCCAGCAGCCAAGATCTGAGCCCTCCTTCCTACGAGCAGTACTTC
-	TRBV6-1	few	TRBJ2-1	CASSVRDGTYNEQFF	TGTGCCAGCAGTGTACGGGACGGGACCTACAATGAGCAGTTCTTC
-	TRBV7-9	-	TRBJ2-7	CASSLTGVDEQYF	TGTGCCAGCAGCTTGACAGGTGTCGACGAGCAGTACTTC
-	TRBV5-4	-	TRBJ2-7	CASSLAPGHPTSSYEQYF	TGTGCCAGCAGCTTGGCTCCGGGACACCCCACCTCTTCCTACGAGCAGTACTTC
TRBD2	TRBV7-8	-	TRBJ2-7	CASSGTSGVSYEQYF	TGTGCCAGCAGCGGGACTAGCGGCGTCTCCTACGAGCAGTACTTC
-	TRBV6-5	once	TRBJ2-7	CASSYSGSYEQYF	TGTGCCAGCAGTTACTCCGGTTCCTACGAGCAGTACTTC
-	TRBV4-2	-	TRBJ2-7	CASSQGETGFDEQYF	TGTGCCAGCAGCCAAGGCGAGACAGGTTTCGACGAGCAGTACTTC
-	TRBV7-2	-	TRBJ2-1	CASSEGDFSYNEQFF	TGTGCCAGCAGCGAAGGGGATTTCTCCTACAATGAGCAGTTCTTC
TRBD1	TRBV29-1	-	TRBJ1-2	CSANYRGQINGYTF	TGCAGCGCCAATTACAGGGGGCAGATAAATGGCTACACCTTC
TRBD1	TRBV7-8	-	TRBJ2-3	CASSSQGVRSTDTQYF	TGTGCCAGCAGCTCTCAGGGGGTCAGGTCCACAGATACGCAGTATTTT
-	TRBV7-8	-	TRBJ2-7	CASSFSVAPYEQYF	TGTGCCAGCAGCTTTTCTGTGGCCCCCTACGAGCAGTACTTC
TRBD2	TRBV4-2	once	TRBJ2-7	CASSQEAQGGGSYEQYF	TGTGCCAGCAGCCAAGAAGCCCAGGGCGGGGGGTCGTACGAGCAGTACTTC
-	TRBV5-4	-	TRBJ2-7	CASSFQGGPIGQQYF	TGTGCCAGCAGCTTTCAGGGTGGACCGATAGGGCAGCAGTACTTC
-	TRBV7-9	-	TRBJ2-3	CASSQQDTDTQYF	TGTGCCAGCAGTCAACAGGACACAGATACGCAGTATTTT
TRBD2	TRBV14	-	TRBJ2-7	CASSLGLAGYEQYF	TGTGCCAGCAGCCTAGGACTAGCGGGGTACGAGCAGTACTTC
TRBD1	TRBV14	-	TRBJ2-5	CASTLDRGKETQYF	TGTGCCAGCACCCTGGACAGGGGGAAAGAGACCCAGTACTTC